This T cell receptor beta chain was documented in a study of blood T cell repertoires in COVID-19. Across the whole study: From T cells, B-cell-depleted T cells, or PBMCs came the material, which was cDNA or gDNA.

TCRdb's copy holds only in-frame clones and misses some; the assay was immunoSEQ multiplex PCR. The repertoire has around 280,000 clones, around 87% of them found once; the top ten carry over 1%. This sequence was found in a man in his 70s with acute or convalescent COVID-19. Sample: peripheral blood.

CDR3 bases: TGCAGCGTTGCGACAGGGTATCGGTCTAGCGCCGACTCCTACGAGCAGTACTTC. It yields the protein CSVATGYRSSADSYEQYF. The chain uses TRBV29-1 and TRBJ2-7, with D maybe TRBD1 (7 bases). The germline V gene has CDR1 SQVTM and CDR2 ANQGSEA. The CDR3 extends over 18 amino acids. Trimming cost V 4 bases and J 0 bases, with 25 bases left between them.